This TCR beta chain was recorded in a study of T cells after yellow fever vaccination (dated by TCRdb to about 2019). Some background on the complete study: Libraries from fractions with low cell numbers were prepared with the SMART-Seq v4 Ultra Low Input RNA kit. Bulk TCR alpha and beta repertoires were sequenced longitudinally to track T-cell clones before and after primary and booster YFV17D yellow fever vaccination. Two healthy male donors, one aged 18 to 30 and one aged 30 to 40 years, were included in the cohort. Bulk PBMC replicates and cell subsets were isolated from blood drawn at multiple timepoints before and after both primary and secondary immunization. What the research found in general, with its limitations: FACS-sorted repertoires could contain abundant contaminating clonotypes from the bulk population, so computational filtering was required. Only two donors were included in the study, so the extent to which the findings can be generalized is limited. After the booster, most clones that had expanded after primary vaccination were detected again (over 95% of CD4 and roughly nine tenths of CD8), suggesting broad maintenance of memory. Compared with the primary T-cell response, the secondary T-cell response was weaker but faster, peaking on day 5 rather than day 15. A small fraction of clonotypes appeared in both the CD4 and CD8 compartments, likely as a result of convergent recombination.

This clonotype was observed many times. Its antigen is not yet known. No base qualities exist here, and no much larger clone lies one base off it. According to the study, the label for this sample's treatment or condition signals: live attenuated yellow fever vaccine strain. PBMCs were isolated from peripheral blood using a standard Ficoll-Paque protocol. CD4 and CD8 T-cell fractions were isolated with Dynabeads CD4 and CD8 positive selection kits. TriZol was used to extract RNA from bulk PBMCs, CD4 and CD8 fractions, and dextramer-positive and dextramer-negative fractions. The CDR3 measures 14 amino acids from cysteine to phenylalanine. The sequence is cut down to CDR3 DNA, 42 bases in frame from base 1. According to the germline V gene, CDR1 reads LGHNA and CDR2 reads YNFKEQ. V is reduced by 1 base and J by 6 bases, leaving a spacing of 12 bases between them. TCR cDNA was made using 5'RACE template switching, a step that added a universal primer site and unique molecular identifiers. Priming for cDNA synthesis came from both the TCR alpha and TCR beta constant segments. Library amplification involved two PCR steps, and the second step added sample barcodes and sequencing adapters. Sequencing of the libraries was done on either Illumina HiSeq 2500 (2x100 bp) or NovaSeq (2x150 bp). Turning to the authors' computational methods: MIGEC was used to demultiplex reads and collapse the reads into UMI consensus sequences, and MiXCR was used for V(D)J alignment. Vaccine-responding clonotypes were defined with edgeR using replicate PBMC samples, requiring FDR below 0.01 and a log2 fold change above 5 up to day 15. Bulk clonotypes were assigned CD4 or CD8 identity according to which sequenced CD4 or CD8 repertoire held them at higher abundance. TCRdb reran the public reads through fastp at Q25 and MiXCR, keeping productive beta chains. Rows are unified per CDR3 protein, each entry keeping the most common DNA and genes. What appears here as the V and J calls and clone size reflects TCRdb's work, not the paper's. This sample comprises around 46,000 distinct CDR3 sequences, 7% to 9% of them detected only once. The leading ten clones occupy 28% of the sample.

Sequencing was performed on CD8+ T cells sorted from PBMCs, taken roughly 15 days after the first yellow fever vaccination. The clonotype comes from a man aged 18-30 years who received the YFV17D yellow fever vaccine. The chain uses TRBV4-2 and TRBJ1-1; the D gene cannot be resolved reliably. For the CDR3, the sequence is CASSQALGFAEAFF. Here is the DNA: TGTGCCAGCAGCCAAGCCCTTGGGTTCGCTGAAGCTTTCTTT.